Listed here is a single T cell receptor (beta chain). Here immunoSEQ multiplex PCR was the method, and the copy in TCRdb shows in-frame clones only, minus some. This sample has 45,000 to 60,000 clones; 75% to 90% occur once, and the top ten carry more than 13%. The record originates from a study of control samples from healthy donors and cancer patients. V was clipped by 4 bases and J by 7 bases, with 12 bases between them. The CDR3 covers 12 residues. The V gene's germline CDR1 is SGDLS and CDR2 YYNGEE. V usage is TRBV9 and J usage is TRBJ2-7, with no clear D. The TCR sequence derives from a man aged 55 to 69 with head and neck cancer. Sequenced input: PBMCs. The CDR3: CASSSGLGEQYF. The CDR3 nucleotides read TGTGCCAGCAGCTCAGGTTTGGGGGAGCAGTACTTC. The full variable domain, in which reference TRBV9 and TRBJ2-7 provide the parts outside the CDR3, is DSGVTQTPKHLITATGQRVTLRCSPRSGDLSVYWYQQSLDQGLQFLIQYYNGEERAKGNILERFSAQQFPDLHSELNLSSLELGDSALYFCASSSGLGEQYFGPGTRLTVT.